This TCR beta chain was obtained from a study of blood T cell repertoires in COVID-19. The CDR3 length is 16 residues. Germline CDR1 reads LNHDA; CDR2 reads SQIVND (reference sequence). With 5 bases clipped from V and 7 bases from J, the junction kept 15 bases outside the gene matches. Individuals drawn from around 25 US areas were about 18 to 100 years old. The assay was immunoSEQ multiplex PCR, and TCRdb's table has in-frame clones only and misses some. The sample has about 480,000 clones, over 75% seen once. Specimen: PBMCs or T cells enriched from blood (not recorded which). This rearrangement joins TRBV19 to TRBJ1-1; 8 bases map to TRBD1. The origin of this receptor is a middle-aged woman who had recovered from COVID-19. CDR3 coding DNA: TGTGCCAGTAGTCCGCGACAGGGGATTTTTAAGGGTGAAGCTTTCTTT. Protein sequence: CASSPRQGIFKGEAFF.